The clone carrying this T cell receptor (beta chain) occurred many times. The data stem from a study of Graves' ophthalmopathy and Graves' hyperthyroidism. Scientists amplified the TCR beta CDR3 regions from RNA transcripts. HTBI primers were employed in first-round RT-PCR, then a second-round multiplex PCR followed. Using its own MiXCR run on the multiplex PCR reads, TCRdb lists one record per CDR3 protein. Among about 220,000 distinct CDR3 sequences listed, roughly 21% were seen once. The clonotype was recovered from a woman between 45 and 60 years old with Graves' ophthalmopathy. Input material: peripheral blood.

The CDR3 DNA sequence: TGTGCCAGTAGTATATCAGAACAGGGGGCTGCGAGCTATGGCTACACCTTC. It is translated as CASSISEQGAASYGYTF. This chain joins TRBV19 and TRBJ1-2; 9 nucleotides line up with TRBD1. The CDR3 length is 17 residues. V shed 2 bases, J shed 4 bases, and the junction held 11 bases outside the gene matches. CDR1 LNHDA and CDR2 SQIVND come from the germline V gene (reference sequence).